Presented here are 23 T cell receptor beta chains from one specimen sequenced in a study of identical twins. MiXCR, run by TCRdb on the 5' RACE reads, gives a single entry per CDR3 protein. The table records 250,000 to 300,000 distinct CDR3 sequences, roughly 10% of them present only once. These data were likewise used in another study, on yellow fever vaccine responses in identical twins.

What was sequenced was CD8+ T cells sorted from blood. These receptor sequences come from a woman aged 18-30 years in good health.

CDR3 sequence: CAIESGTGGSTEAFF. The CDR3 DNA sequence: TGTGCCATCGAGTCCGGGACAGGGGGAAGTACTGAAGCTTTCTTT. The genes are TRBV10-3 and TRBJ1-1, with 11 positions matching TRBD1. V lost 8 bases, J lost 5 bases, and 10 bases stayed unmatched. The CDR3 length is 15 residues. Germline CDR1 and CDR2: ENHRY and SYGVKD.

This clonotype was counted many times. This chain links TRBV7-9 with TRBJ2-2; 7 bases are shared with TRBD1. Germline CDR1 SEHNR, CDR2 FQNEAQ (reference sequence). J lost 6 bases, V lost 5 bases, and 6 bases had no gene match. CDR3 length: 14 residues. The CDR3: CASSPGQAPGELFF. CDR3 nucleotides: TGTGCCAGCAGCCCCGGACAGGCCCCCGGGGAGCTGTTTTTT.

This clonotype was seen a few times. The chain combines TRBV4-3 with TRBJ2-2; weak D call: TRBD2 (6 bases). Germline CDR1 reads LGHNA; CDR2 reads YSLEER. This CDR3 region has 13 residues. The V gene lost 1 base and the J gene lost 6 bases, with 6 bases spanning the gap. CDR3: CASSQGRAGELFF. CDR3 coding DNA: TGCGCCAGCAGCCAAGGGAGGGCCGGGGAGCTGTTTTTT.

This clonotype occurred a few times. V usage is TRBV7-9 and J usage is TRBJ1-4; D remains unclear. V lost 5 bases, J lost 7 bases, and 11 bases lay in between. Germline V gives CDR1 SEHNR, CDR2 FQNEAQ (reference sequence). The CDR3 length is 13 residues. CDR3 bases: TGTGCCAGCAGCCCGCAGAGTAGTGAAAAACTGTTTTTT. Protein sequence: CASSPQSSEKLFF.

This sequence joins TRBV12-3 or TRBV12-4 and TRBJ1-6; D uncertain. V lost 6 bases, J lost 11 bases, and 11 bases lay in between. The length of the CDR3 is 12 residues. The CDR3 DNA sequence: TGTGCCAGCAGCACCCCTCGGGCACCCCTCCACTTT. This sequence encodes CASSTPRAPLHF.

This clonotype was found a few times. V is TRBV29-1 and J is TRBJ2-5, with D hard to call. V lost 4 bases to trimming and J lost 5 bases, with 11 bases between them. Looked up from germline, CDR1 is SQVTM and CDR2 is ANQGSEA. CDR3 size: 12 residues. As DNA, the CDR3 is TGCAGCGTTGGGAAGGGCCGGGAGACCCAGTACTTC. It codes for CSVGKGRETQYF. Full variable domain (remainder filled in from reference TRBV29-1 and TRBJ2-5): SAVISQKPSRDICQRGTSLTIQCQVDSQVTMMFWYRQQPGQSLTLIATANQGSEATYESGFVIDKFPISRPNLTFSTLTVSNMSPEDSSIYLCSVGKGRETQYFGPGTRLLVL.

The chain has TRBV20-1 and TRBJ2-7; weak D call: TRBD2 (5 bases). The CDR3 loop spans 13 amino acids. V gave up 5 bases and J gave up 2 bases, with 13 bases separating them. The germline V gene encodes CDR1 DFQATT and CDR2 SNEGSKA (reference sequence). The CDR3 region is CSAYPDWTYEQYF. The DNA of the CDR3 is TGCAGTGCTTACCCGGACTGGACCTACGAGCAGTACTTC.

This clonotype showed up just a few times. The genes are TRBV20-1 and TRBJ2-7; possible D gene TRBD2, 6 bases. Germline V gene sequence: CDR1 DFQATT, CDR2 SNEGSKA (reference sequence). Trimming left V 7 bases short and J 3 bases short, with 16 bases between. This CDR3 spans 13 amino acids. CDR3 sequence: CSVRAGNIYEQYF. The CDR3 DNA follows: TGCAGTGTTAGGGCGGGGAATATCTACGAGCAGTACTTC.

The sample holds many counts of this clonotype. The chain carries TRBV9 and TRBJ1-2, with D possibly being TRBD1 (5 bases). Germline loops: CDR1 SGDLS, CDR2 YYNGEE. The V end lost 2 bases, the J end lost 3 bases, and 8 bases lay between the germline ends. The CDR3 spans 13 residues. CDR3 region: CASSVGADYGYTF. DNA for the CDR3: TGTGCCAGCAGCGTTGGGGCGGACTATGGCTACACCTTC.

On this clonotype: One end of the junction fails to match germline, which may point to a read error. The chain carries TRBV7-9 and TRBJ2-1; D not certain. CDR1 is SEHNR and CDR2 is FQNEAQ in the germline V gene (reference sequence). CDR3 length equals 12 residues. CDR3 region: CAGSPPNDEQFF. In DNA form, the CDR3 reads TGTGCCGGCAGCCCCCCTAACGATGAGCAGTTCTTC.

This clonotype showed up just a few times. The V gene is TRBV19, the J gene TRBJ2-1; D may match TRBD1 or TRBD2 (5 bases each). In germline, CDR1 is LNHDA, CDR2 SQIVND (reference sequence). This CDR3 has 11 amino acids. V was shortened by 4 bases and J by 11 bases, with 9 bases between the two germline ends. The CDR3 region is CASSTGTQQFF. DNA for the CDR3: TGTGCCAGTAGTACCGGGACCCAGCAGTTCTTC.

This clonotype was recorded many times. The rearrangement links TRBV29-1 to TRBJ2-7; no definite D call. V was clipped by 4 bases and J by 7 bases, with 20 bases between them. This CDR3 contains 14 residues. The germline V gene encodes CDR1 SQVTM and CDR2 ANQGSEA. The CDR3 DNA reads as TGCAGCGTTGTCCCCGAGAGATACGTAGGGGAGCAGTACTTC. As protein: CSVVPERYVGEQYF.

The chain employs TRBV11-1 and TRBJ1-6; D is possibly TRBD1 (6 bases). V dropped 4 bases and J dropped 0 bases, with 19 bases sitting between them. There are 19 residues in the CDR3. The germline gives CDR1 SGHAT, CDR2 FQDESV (reference sequence). CDR3 nucleotide sequence: TGTGCCAGCAGCTCGCCCGGACGGGACACAAACTCCTATAATTCACCCCTCCACTTT. Protein sequence: CASSSPGRDTNSYNSPLHF.

At least ten counts were recorded for this clonotype. The chain joins TRBV7-8 to TRBJ1-2; unclear D gene. Trimming stripped 0 bases from V and 7 bases from J, with 15 bases between. Germline CDR1 reads SGHVS; CDR2 reads FQNEAQ. The CDR3 covers 15 residues. DNA for the CDR3: TGTGCCAGCAGCTTAGCGGAAAGGAGCGGGTCTGGCTACACCTTC. This translates into CASSLAERSGSGYTF.

This clonotype has only a few counts. This chain connects TRBV7-6 to TRBJ2-1; no reliable D call. Germline assignment: CDR1 SGHVS and CDR2 FNYEAQ. CDR3 length: 13 amino acids. Between the trimmed V and J ends, which lost 4 bases and 10 bases, there was a span of 14 bases. The DNA of the CDR3 is TGTGCCAGCAGCTCCCCCCTGGAAGGAGAGCAGTTCTTC. It specifies CASSSPLEGEQFF. The full variable domain, its missing parts supplied by reference TRBV7-6 and TRBJ2-1, is GAGVSQSPRYKVTKRGQDVALRCDPISGHVSLYWYRQALGQGPEFLTYFNYEAQQDKSGLPNDRFSAERPEGSISTLTIQRTEQRDSAMYRCASSSPLEGEQFFGPGTRLTVL.

The chain couples TRBV28 to TRBJ2-7; 7 nucleotides line up with TRBD1. Germline V gene lookup returns CDR1 MDHEN and CDR2 SYDVKM. The CDR3 extends over 15 amino acids. V lost 4 bases, J lost 2 bases, and 8 bases stayed unmatched. The CDR3 sequence is CASSSTGQRPYEQYF. For the CDR3, the DNA is TGTGCCAGCAGTTCAACGGGACAGAGGCCCTACGAGCAGTACTTC.

A note on this clonotype: A much larger clone differs by one base, so this may be a read error. The V and J genes are TRBV5-1 and TRBJ2-1; D gene uncertain. Germline lookup yields CDR1 SGHRS and CDR2 YFSETQ. The CDR3 totals 13 residues. This CDR3 is CASSPDGYNERFF. Written as DNA, the CDR3 is TGCGCCAGCTCCCCGGACGGATACAATGAGCGGTTCTTC.

The chain links TRBV9 to TRBJ1-4; 8 positions match TRBD1. The V segment lost 3 bases and the J segment 3 bases; nucleotides outside the gene matches: 10. The CDR3 is made up of 17 amino acids. Germline values: CDR1 SGDLS, CDR2 YYNGEE. CDR3 residues: CASSAEGQGRANEKLFF. The CDR3 DNA reads TGTGCCAGCAGCGCGGAAGGACAGGGTAGGGCTAATGAAAAACTGTTTTTT.

The chain has TRBV4-3 and TRBJ2-5; tentative D call: TRBD2 (5 bases). The CDR3 runs to 16 residues. Between the trimmed V and J ends, which lost 0 bases and 2 bases, there was a span of 13 bases. Germline CDR1 reads LGHNA; CDR2 reads YSLEER. In DNA, the CDR3 is TGCGCCAGCAGCCAAGATCGGGGAAACAAACAAGAGACCCAGTACTTC. It encodes CASSQDRGNKQETQYF.

This CDR3 reads CASAGARQGATNEQFF. The DNA of the CDR3 is TGCGCCAGCGCTGGGGCTAGACAGGGGGCTACAAATGAGCAGTTCTTC. The genes are TRBV5-1 and TRBJ2-1; 10 bases agree with TRBD1. Trimming removed 7 bases from V and 7 bases from J; junction bases left unmatched: 14. The CDR3 runs to 16 residues. Germline values: CDR1 SGHRS, CDR2 YFSETQ.

This clonotype was found many times. The chain joins TRBV28 to TRBJ2-3; TRBD2 is a possible D gene (5 bases). V was clipped by 4 bases and J by 2 bases, with 13 bases between them. Germline assignment: CDR1 MDHEN and CDR2 SYDVKM. This CDR3 spans 15 amino acids. CDR3 sequence reads: CASSYTRKLTDTQYF. CDR3 nucleotide sequence: TGTGCCAGCAGTTATACTAGAAAACTCACAGATACGCAGTATTTT.

The gene calls are TRBV6-1 and TRBJ2-7; 10 nucleotides agree with TRBD1. Trimming cost V 6 bases and J 5 bases; bases outside gene matches: 7. The CDR3 contains 14 residues. Germline CDR1 is MNHNS and CDR2 is SASEGT. In nucleotides, the CDR3 is TGTGCCAGCAGCCGTCCCGGGACAGGGGACGAGCAGTACTTC. Protein product: CASSRPGTGDEQYF.

This clonotype has only one observation. The chain links TRBV30 to TRBJ2-2, with D possibly being TRBD2 (6 bases). Germline V CDR1 and CDR2: GTSNPN, SVGIG (reference sequence). V was cut by 4 bases and J by 3 bases, with 15 bases left in between. The CDR3 is 15 amino acids. The CDR3 DNA follows: TGTGCCTGGAACTCCTTCAGGGAGGACACCGGGGAGCTGTTTTTT. Translated, it gives CAWNSFREDTGELFF. The full variable domain, rest sourced from reference TRBV30 and TRBJ2-2, is SQTIHQWPATLVQPVGSPLSLECTVEGTSNPNLYWYRQAAGRGLQLLFYSVGIGQISSEVPQNLSASRPQDRQFILSSKKLLLSDSGFYLCAWNSFREDTGELFFGEGSRLTVL.